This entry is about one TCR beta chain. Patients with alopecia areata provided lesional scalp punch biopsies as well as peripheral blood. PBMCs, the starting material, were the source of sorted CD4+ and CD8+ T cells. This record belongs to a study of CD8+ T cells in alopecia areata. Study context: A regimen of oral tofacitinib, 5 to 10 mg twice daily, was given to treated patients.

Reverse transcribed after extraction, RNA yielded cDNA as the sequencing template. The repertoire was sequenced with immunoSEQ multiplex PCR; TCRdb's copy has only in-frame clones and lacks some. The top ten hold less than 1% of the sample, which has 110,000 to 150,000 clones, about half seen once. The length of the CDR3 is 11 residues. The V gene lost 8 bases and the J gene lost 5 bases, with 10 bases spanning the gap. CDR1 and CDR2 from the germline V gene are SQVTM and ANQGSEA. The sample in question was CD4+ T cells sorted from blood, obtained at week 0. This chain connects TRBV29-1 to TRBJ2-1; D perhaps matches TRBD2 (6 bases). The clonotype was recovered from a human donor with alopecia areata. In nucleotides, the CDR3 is TGCAGCTCCACGGGGGACAATGAGCAGTTCTTC. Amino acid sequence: CSSTGDNEQFF.